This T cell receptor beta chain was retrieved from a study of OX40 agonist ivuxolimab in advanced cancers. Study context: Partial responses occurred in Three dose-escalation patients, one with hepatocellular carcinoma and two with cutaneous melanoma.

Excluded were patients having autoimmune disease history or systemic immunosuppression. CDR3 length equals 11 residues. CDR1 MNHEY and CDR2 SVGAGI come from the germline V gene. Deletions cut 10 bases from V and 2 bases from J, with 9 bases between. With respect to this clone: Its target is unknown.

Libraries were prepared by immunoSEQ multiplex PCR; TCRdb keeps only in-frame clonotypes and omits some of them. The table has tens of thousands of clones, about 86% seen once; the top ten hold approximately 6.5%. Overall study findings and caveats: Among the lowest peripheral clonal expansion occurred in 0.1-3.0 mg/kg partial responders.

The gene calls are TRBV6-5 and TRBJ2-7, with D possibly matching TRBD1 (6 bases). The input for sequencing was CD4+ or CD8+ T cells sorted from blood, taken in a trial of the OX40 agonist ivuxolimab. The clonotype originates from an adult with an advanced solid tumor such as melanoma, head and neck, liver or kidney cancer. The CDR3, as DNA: TGTGCCACTAGGACAGCCTACGAGCAGTACTTC. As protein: CATRTAYEQYF.